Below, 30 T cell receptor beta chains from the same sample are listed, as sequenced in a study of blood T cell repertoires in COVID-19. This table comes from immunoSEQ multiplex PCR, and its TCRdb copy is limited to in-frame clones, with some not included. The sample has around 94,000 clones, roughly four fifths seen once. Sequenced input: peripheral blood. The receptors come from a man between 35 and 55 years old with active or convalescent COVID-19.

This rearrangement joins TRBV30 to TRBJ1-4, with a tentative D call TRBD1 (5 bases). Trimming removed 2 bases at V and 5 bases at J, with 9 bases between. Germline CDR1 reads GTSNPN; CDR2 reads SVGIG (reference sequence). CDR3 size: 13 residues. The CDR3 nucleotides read TGTGCCTGGAGTCAGGGAAAAAATGAAAAACTGTTTTTT. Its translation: CAWSQGKNEKLFF.

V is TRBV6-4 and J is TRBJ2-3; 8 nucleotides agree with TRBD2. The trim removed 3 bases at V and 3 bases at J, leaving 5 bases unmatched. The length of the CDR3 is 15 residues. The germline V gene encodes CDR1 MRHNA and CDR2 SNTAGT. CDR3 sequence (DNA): TGTGCCAGCAGTGAAGGTAGCGGGGATACAGATACGCAGTATTTT. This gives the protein CASSEGSGDTDTQYF.

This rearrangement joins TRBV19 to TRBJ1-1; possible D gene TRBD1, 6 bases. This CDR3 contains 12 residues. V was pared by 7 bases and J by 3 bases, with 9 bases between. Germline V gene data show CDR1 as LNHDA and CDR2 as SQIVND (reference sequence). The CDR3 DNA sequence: TGTGCCAGTATCGAGGGGGACACTGAAGCTTTCTTT. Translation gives CASIEGDTEAFF.

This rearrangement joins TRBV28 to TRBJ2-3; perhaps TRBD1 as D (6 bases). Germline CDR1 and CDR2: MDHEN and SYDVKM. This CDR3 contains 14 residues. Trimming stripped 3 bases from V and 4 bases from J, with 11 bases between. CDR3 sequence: CASSFQGIPDTQYF. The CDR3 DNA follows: TGTGCCAGCAGTTTCCAGGGGATTCCAGATACGCAGTATTTT.

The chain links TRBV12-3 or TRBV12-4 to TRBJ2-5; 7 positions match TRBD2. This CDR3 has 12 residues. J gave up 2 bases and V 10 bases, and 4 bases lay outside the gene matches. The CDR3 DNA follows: TGTGCCACTAGCGGACAACAAGAGACCCAGTACTTC. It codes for CATSGQQETQYF.

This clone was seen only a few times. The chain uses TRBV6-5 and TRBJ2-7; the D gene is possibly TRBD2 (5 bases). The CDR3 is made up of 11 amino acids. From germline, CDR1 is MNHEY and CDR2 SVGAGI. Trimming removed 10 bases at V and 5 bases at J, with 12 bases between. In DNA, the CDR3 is TGTGCCACCCGGGATGGAGACGAGCAGTACTTC. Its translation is CATRDGDEQYF.

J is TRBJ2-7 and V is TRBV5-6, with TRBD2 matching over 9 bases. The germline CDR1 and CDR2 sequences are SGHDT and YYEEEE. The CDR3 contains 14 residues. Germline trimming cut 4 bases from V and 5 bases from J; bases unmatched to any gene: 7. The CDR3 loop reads CASSLLAGSDEQYF. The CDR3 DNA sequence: TGTGCCAGCAGCCTCCTAGCGGGGAGTGACGAGCAGTACTTC.

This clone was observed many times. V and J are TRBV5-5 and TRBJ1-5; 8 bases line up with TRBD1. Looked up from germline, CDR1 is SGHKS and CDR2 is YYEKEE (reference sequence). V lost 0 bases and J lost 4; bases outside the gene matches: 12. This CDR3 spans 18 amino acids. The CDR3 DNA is TGTGCCAGCAGCTTGGACAGCCTCGGACAGGGTCAAAATCAGCCCCAGCATTTT. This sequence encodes CASSLDSLGQGQNQPQHF. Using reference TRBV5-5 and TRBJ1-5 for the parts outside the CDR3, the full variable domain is DAGVTQSPTHLIKTRGQQVTLRCSPISGHKSVSWYQQVLGQGPQFIFQYYEKEERGRGNFPDRFSARQFPNYSSELNVNALLLGDSALYLCASSLDSLGQGQNQPQHFGDGTRLSIL.

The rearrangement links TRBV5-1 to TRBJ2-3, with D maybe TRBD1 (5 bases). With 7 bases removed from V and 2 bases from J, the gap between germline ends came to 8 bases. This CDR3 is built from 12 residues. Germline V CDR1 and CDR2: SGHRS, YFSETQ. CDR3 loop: CASGASTDTQYF. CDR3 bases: TGCGCCAGCGGGGCCTCCACAGATACGCAGTATTTT.

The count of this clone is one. CDR3 DNA: TGTGCCAGCAGTGTCACACCTTACTATGGCTACACCTTC. It is translated as CASSVTPYYGYTF. The chain uses TRBV2 and TRBJ1-2; D not resolved. The germline V and J ends were trimmed by 4 bases and 3 bases, with 9 bases remaining between them. Germline lookup yields CDR1 SNHLY and CDR2 FYNNEI. CDR3 length: 13 residues.

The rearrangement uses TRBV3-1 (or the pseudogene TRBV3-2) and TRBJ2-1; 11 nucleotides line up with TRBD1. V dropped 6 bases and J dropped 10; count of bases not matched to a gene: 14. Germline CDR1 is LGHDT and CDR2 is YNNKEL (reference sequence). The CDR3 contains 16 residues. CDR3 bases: TGTGCCAGCAGACGTATGGGACAGGGGGTGACCGGGGAGCAGTTCTTC. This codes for CASRRMGQGVTGEQFF.

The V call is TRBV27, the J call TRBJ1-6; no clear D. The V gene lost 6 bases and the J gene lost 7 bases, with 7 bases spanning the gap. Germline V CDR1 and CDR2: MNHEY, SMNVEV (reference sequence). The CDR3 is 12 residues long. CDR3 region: CASRNWNSPLHF. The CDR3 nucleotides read TGTGCCAGCAGGAACTGGAATTCACCCCTCCACTTT.

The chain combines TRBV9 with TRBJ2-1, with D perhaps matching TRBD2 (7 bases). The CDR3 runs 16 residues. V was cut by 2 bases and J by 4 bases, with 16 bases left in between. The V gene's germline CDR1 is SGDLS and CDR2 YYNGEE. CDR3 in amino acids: CASSVGGPNIYNEQFF. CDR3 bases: TGTGCCAGCAGCGTCGGGGGGCCCAATATTTACAATGAGCAGTTCTTC.

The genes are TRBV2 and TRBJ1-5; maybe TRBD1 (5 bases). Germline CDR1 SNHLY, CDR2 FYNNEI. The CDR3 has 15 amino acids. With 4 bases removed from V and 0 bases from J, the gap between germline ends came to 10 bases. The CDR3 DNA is TGTGCCAGCAGTGTAGGGGACTATAGCAATCAGCCCCAGCATTTT. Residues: CASSVGDYSNQPQHF. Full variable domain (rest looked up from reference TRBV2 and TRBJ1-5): EPEVTQTPSHQVTQMGQEVILRCVPISNHLYFYWYRQILGQKVEFLVSFYNNEISEKSEIFDDQFSVERPDGSNFTLKIRSTKLEDSAMYFCASSVGDYSNQPQHFGDGTRLSIL.

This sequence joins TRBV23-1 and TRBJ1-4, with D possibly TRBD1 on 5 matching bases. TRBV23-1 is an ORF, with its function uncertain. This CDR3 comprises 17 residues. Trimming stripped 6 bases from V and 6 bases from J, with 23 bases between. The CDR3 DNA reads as TGCGCCAGCAGCCCACACTTAACCCCAGGGCTCGATGAAAAACTGTTTTTT. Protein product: CASSPHLTPGLDEKLFF.

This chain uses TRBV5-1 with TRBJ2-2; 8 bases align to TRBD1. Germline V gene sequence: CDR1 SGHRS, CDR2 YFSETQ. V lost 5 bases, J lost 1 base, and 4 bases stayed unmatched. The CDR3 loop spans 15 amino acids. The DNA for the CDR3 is TGCGCCAGCAGTTTCGACAGGGGGAACACCGGGGAGCTGTTTTTT. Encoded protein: CASSFDRGNTGELFF.

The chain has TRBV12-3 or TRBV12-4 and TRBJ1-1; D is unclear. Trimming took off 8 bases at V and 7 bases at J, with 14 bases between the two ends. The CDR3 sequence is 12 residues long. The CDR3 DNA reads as TGTGCCAGCGGCCAGACTGTCTTTGAAGCTTTCTTT. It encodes CASGQTVFEAFF.

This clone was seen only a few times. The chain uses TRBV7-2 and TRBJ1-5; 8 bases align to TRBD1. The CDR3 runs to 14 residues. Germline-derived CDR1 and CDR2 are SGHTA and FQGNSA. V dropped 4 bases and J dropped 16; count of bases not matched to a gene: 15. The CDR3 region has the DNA TGTGCCAGCAGCTGGGGACAGGCTAATCCTTCCCCCCATTTT. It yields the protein CASSWGQANPSPHF.

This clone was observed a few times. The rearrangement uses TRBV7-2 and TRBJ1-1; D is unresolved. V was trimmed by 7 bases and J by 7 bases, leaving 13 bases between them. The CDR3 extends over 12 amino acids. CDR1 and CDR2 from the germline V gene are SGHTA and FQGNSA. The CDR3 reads CASTNRVNEAFF. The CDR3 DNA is TGTGCCAGCACCAACCGGGTGAATGAAGCTTTCTTT.

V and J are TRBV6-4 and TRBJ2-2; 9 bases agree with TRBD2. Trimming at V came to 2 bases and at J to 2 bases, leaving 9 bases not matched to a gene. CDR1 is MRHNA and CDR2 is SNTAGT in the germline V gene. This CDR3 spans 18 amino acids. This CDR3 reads CASSDDGLAGPNTGELFF. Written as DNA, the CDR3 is TGTGCCAGCAGTGACGACGGGCTAGCGGGGCCCAACACCGGGGAGCTGTTTTTT.

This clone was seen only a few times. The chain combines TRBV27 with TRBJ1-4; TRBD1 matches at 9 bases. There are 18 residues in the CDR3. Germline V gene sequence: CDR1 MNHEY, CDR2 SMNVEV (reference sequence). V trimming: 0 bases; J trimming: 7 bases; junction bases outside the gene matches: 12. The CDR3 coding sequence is TGTGCCAGCAGTTTATCTCCCCTAACAGGGGGCATAAGTGAAAAACTGTTTTTT. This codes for CASSLSPLTGGISEKLFF.

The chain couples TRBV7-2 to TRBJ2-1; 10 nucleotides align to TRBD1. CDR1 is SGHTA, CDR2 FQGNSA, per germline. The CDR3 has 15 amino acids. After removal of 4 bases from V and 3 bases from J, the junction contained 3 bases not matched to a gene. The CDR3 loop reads CASSSGTGVYNEQFF. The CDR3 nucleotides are TGTGCCAGCAGCTCCGGGACAGGGGTCTACAATGAGCAGTTCTTC.

This CDR3 reads CAISGDRVGQPQHF. The CDR3 coding sequence is TGTGCCATCAGTGGTGACAGGGTCGGCCAGCCCCAGCATTTT. The chain recombines TRBV10-3 with TRBJ1-5; 7 bases align to TRBD1. The length of the CDR3 is 14 residues. Trimming cost V 4 bases and J 7 bases; bases outside gene matches: 7. CDR1 and CDR2 (germline): ENHRY, SYGVKD.

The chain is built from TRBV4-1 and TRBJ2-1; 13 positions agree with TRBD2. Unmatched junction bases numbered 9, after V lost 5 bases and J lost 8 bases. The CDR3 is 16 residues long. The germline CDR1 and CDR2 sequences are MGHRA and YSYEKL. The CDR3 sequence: CASSFPGTSGTYEQFF. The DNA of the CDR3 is TGCGCCAGCAGCTTTCCCGGGACTAGCGGGACCTATGAGCAGTTCTTC.

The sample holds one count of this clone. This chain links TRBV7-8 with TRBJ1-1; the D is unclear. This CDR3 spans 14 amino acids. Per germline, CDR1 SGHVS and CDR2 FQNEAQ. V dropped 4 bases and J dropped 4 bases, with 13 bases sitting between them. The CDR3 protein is CASSSTAGSTEAFF. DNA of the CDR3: TGTGCCAGCAGCTCAACGGCAGGTAGCACTGAAGCTTTCTTT.

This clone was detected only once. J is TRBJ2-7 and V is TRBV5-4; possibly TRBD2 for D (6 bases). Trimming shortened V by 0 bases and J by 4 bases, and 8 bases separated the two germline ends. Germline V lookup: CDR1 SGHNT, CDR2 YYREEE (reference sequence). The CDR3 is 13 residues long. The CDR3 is CASSLAGLYEQYF. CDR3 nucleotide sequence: TGTGCCAGCAGCTTGGCGGGACTGTACGAGCAGTACTTC.

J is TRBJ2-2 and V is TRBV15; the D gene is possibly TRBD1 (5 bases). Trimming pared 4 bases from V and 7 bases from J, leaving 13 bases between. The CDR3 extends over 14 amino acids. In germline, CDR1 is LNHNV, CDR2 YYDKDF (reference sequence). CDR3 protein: CATSTGFGRGELFF. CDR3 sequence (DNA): TGTGCCACCAGCACAGGGTTTGGCCGCGGGGAGCTGTTTTTT.

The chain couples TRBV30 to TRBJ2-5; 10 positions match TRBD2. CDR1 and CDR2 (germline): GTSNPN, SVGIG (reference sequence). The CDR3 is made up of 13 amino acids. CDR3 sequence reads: CALERGGRETQYF. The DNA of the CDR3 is TGTGCACTAGAGCGGGGGGGCCGGGAGACCCAGTACTTC.

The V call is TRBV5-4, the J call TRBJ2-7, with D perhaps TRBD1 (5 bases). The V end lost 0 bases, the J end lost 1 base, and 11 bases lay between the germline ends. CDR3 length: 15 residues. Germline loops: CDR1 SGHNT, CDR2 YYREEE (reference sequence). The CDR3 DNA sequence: TGTGCCAGCAGCTTGGAAGGGGCGACATCCTACGAGCAGTACTTC. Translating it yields CASSLEGATSYEQYF.

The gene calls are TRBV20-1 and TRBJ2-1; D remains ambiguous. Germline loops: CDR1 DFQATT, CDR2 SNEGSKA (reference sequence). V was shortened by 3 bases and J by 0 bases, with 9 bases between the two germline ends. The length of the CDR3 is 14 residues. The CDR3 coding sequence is TGCAGTGCTAGTTCGCCGAGCTCCTACAATGAGCAGTTCTTC. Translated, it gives CSASSPSSYNEQFF.